This is a list of T cell receptor beta chains from one sample in a study of T cells in Graves' hyperthyroidism and ophthalmopathy. TCRdb reanalysed the multiplex PCR reads using MiXCR and keeps one entry per CDR3 protein. Of under 450,000 distinct CDR3 sequences in the sample, 15% to 19% were seen once. Sequences were obtained from blood. These receptors all stem from a woman aged 18-29 years with Graves' hyperthyroidism. Each CDR3 is given with its conserved first and last residue. The D gene is left open where the match is weak. Clone size is stated in some rows and not others, as once, few, many or a class when expanded.

V	J	D	size	DNA	CDR3
TRBV4-2	TRBJ2-7	NA	many	TGTGCCAGCAGCCAAACGGAGAGTGGATCCTACGAGCAGTACTTC	CASSQTESGSYEQYF
TRBV6-1	TRBJ2-5	NA	NA	TGTGCCAGCAGTCAATACGCAGGGACGATAGGAATTGAATACTTC	CASSQYAGTIGIEYF
TRBV7-9	TRBJ1-5	TRBD1	many	TGTGCCAGCAGCTCCGACCTCCGGGACAGGGGTTCAGGCCAGCCCCAGCATTTT	CASSSDLRDRGSGQPQHF
TRBV10-3	TRBJ1-3	TRBD1	few	TGTGCCATCAGTGACCCCCCGGACAGGAGCTCTGGAAACACCATATATTTT	CAISDPPDRSSGNTIYF
TRBV5-1	TRBJ1-2	TRBD1	NA	TGCGCCAGCAGCTTGGGGGACAGAAAGGGGGGAGCTCCGGGTGGCTACACCTTC	CASSLGDRKGGAPGGYTF
TRBV3-1	TRBJ2-2	NA	many	TGTGCCAGCAGCCAAGGACCAGGGATGAACACCGGGGAGCTGTTTTTT	CASSQGPGMNTGELFF
TRBV11-1	TRBJ2-2	NA	many	TGTGCCAGCAGCTTAAACACCAGGGCGAACACCGGGGAGCTGTTTTTT	CASSLNTRANTGELFF
TRBV28	TRBJ2-5	NA	many	TGTGCCAGCAGTCTCCTTTTAGGGGCCCTAAAGGAGACCCAGTACTTC	CASSLLLGALKETQYF
TRBV6-2/TRBV6-3	TRBJ2-2	NA	many	TGTGCCAGCAGACGCCCGGGAGGGGAGCTGTTTTTT	CASRRPGGELFF
TRBV2	TRBJ2-3	NA	NA	TGTGCCAGCAGTGACCCCGCGAGCGGTTATAACACAGATACGCAGTATTTT	CASSDPASGYNTDTQYF
TRBV2	TRBJ1-1	NA	NA	TGTGCCAGCAGTGAAGAGGGGGCTTTCTTT	CASSEEGAFF
TRBV2	TRBJ2-7	NA	many	TGTGCCAGCAGTGATTTGGGGCTGAGCTCCTACGAGCAGTACTTC	CASSDLGLSSYEQYF
TRBV9	TRBJ1-4	NA	many	TGTGCCAGCAATCGTGGACAGATAAACGAAAAACTGTTTTTT	CASNRGQINEKLFF
TRBV11-2	TRBJ2-1	TRBD2	many	TGTGCCAGCAGCTTAGGGGGCCCTAGCGGGCCCTACAATGAGCAGTTCTTC	CASSLGGPSGPYNEQFF
TRBV20-1	TRBJ1-5	NA	many	TGCAGTGCTAGGAGTAGCAATCAGCCCCAGCATTTT	CSARSSNQPQHF
TRBV6-1	TRBJ2-5	TRBD1	few	TGTGCCAGCAGATTAACAGGGGTTCAAGAGACCCAGTACTTC	CASRLTGVQETQYF
TRBV24-1	TRBJ2-1	NA	many	TGTGCCACCAGTGATCCTGGACAGCCGGGGGGTCTTGCCAATGAGCAGTTCTTC	CATSDPGQPGGLANEQFF
TRBV6-1	TRBJ2-3	TRBD2	NA	TGTGCCAGCAAGGGAACAGCGGGAGTTTTCACAGATACGCAGTATTTT	CASKGTAGVFTDTQYF
TRBV10-3	TRBJ1-5	NA	few	TGTGCCATCAGTGAGCCGCCCGGGAATCAGCCCCAGCATTTT	CAISEPPGNQPQHF
TRBV28	TRBJ2-7	NA	many	TGTGCCAGCAGCCAAGGACAGCTAGGAGGCTACGAGCAGTACTTC	CASSQGQLGGYEQYF